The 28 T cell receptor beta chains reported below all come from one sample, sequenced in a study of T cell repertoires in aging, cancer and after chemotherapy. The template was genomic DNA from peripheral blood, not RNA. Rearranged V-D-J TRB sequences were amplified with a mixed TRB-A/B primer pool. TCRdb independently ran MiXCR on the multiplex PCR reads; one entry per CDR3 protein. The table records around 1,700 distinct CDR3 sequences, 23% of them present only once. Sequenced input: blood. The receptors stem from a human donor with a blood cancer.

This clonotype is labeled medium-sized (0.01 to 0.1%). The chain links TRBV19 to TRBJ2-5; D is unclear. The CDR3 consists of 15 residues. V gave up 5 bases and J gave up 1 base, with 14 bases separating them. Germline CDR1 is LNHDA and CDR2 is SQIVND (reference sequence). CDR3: CASSDWTDRQETQYF. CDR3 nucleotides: TGTGCCAGTAGTGACTGGACGGATCGCCAAGAGACCCAGTACTTC.

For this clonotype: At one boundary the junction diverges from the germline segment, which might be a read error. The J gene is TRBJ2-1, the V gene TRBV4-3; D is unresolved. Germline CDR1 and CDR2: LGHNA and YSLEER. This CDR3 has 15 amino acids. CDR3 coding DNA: TGTGCCAGCAGCCAAGCCCGGTTCTCCTACAATGAGCAGTTCTTC. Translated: CASSQARFSYNEQFF.

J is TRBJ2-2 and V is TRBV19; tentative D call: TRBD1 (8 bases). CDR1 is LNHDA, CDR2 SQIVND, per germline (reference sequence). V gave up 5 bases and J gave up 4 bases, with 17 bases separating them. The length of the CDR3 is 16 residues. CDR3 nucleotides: TGTGCCAGTAGTGTCACAGGGGGGGCGGGCACCGGGGAGCTGTTTTTT. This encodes CASSVTGGAGTGELFF.

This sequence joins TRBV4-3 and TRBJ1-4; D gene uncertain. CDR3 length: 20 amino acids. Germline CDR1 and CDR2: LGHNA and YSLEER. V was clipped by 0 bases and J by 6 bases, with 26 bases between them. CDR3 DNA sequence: TGCGCCAGCAGCCAAGATTTTTTCCCAATGGGCGGACGGAGGTATGAAAAACTGTTTTTT. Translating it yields CASSQDFFPMGGRRYEKLFF.

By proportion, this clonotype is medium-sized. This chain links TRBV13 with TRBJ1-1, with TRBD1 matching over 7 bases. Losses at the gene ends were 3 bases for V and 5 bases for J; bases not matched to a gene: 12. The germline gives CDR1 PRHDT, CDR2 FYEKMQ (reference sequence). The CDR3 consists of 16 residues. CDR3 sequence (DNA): TGTGCCAGCAGCTTTCGACAGGGAAGAGGGGGTACTGAAGCTTTCTTT. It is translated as CASSFRQGRGGTEAFF.

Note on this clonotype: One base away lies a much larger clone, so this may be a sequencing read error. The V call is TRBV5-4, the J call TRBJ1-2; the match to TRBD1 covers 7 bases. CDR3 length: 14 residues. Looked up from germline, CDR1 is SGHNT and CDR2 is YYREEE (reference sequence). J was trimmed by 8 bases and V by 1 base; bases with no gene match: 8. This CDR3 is CASSLKDRVFGYTF. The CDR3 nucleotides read TGTGCCAGCAGCTTGAAAGACAGGGTCTTCGGCTACACCTTC.

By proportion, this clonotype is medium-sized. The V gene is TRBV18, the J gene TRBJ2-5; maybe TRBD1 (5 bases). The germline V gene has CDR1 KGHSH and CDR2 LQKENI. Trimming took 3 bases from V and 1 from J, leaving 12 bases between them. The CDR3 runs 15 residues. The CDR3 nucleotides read TGTGCCAGCTCACCTTCACTGACAGCCCAAGAGACCCAGTACTTC. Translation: CASSPSLTAQETQYF.

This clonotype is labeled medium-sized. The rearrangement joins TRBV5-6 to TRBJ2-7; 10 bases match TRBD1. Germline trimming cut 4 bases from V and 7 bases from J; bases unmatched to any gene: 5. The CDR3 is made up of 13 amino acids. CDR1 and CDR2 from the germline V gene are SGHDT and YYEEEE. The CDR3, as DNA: TGTGCCAGCAGCCTGGGACAGGGGAGGGAGCAGTACTTC. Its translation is CASSLGQGREQYF.

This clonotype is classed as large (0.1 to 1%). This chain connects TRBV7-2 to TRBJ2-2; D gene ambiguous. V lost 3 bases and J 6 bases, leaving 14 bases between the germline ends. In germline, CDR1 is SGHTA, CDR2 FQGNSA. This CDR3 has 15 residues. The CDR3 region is CASSFLGRTAGELFF. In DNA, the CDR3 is TGTGCCAGCAGCTTCCTCGGCCGAACTGCCGGGGAGCTGTTTTTT.

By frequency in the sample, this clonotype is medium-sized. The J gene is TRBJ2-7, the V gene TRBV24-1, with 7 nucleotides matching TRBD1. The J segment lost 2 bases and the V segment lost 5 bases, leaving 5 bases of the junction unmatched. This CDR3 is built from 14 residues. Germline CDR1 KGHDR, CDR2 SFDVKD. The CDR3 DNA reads TGTGCCACCAGTGCGGCAGGGGGTACCTACGAGCAGTACTTC. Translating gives CATSAAGGTYEQYF.

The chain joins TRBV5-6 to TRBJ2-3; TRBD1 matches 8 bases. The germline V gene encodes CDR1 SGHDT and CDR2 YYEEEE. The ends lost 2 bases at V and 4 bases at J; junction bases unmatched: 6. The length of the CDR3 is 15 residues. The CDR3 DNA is TGTGCCAGCAGCTTAGGTGCACAGGGGGCAGATACGCAGTATTTT. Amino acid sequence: CASSLGAQGADTQYF.

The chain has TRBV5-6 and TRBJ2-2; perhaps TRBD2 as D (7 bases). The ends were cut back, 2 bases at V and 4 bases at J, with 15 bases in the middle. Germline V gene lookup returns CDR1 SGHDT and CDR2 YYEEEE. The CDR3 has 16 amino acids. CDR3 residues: CASSFSAGAGTGELFF. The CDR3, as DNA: TGTGCCAGCAGCTTCTCGGCGGGGGCGGGCACCGGGGAGCTGTTTTTT.

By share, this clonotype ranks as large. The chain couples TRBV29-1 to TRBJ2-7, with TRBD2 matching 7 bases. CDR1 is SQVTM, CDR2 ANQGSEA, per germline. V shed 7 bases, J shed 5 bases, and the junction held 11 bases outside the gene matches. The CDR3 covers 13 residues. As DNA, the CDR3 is TGCAGCGCAGGACGTGGGAGGGGTGACGAGCAGTACTTC. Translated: CSAGRGRGDEQYF.

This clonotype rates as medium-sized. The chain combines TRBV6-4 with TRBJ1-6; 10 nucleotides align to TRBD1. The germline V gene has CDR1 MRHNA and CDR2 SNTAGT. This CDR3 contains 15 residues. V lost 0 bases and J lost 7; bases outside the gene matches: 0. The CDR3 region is CASSDSTGGNSPLHF. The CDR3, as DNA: TGTGCCAGCAGTGACTCGACAGGGGGCAATTCACCCCTCCACTTT.

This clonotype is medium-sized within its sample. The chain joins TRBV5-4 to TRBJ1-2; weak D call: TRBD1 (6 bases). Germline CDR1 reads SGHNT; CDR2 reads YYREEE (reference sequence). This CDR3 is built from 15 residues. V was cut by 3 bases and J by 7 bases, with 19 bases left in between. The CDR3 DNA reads TGTGCCAGCAGCTCTGCGGCGGGGGCGGCAAGTGGCTACACCTTC. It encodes CASSSAAGAASGYTF.

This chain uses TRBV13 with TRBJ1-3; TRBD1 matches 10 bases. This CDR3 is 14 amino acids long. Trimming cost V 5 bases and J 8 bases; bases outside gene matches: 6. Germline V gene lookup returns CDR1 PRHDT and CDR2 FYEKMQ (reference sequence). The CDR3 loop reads CASSPGQGTHTIYF. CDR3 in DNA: TGTGCCAGCAGCCCGGGACAGGGGACCCACACCATATATTTT.

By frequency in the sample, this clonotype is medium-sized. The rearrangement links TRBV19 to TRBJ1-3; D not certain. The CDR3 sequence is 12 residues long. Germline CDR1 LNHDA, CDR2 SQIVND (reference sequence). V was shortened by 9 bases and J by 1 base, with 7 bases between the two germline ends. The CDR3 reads CASGRSGNTIYF. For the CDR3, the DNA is TGTGCCAGCGGTCGTTCTGGAAACACCATATATTTT.

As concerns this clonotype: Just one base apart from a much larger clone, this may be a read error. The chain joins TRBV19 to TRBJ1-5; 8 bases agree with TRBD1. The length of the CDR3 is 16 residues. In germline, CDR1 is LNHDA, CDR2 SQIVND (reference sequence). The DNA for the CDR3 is TGTGCCAGTAGTACCCGACAGGGGAATAGCAATCAGACCCAGCATTTT. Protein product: CASSTRQGNSNQTQHF.

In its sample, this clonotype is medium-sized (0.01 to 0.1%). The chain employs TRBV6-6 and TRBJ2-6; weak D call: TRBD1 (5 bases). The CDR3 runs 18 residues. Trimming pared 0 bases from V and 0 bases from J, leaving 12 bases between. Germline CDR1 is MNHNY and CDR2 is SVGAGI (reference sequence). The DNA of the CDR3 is TGTGCCAGCAGTTACTCTTTTGACAGACACTCTGGGGCCAACGTCCTGACTTTC. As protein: CASSYSFDRHSGANVLTF.

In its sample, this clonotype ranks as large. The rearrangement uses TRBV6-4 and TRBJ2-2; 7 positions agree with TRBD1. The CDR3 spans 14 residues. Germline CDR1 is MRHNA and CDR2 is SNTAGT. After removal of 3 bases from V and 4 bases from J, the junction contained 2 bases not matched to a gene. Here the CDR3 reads CASSEQGSTGELFF. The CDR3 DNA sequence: TGTGCCAGCAGTGAACAGGGGAGCACCGGGGAGCTGTTTTTT.

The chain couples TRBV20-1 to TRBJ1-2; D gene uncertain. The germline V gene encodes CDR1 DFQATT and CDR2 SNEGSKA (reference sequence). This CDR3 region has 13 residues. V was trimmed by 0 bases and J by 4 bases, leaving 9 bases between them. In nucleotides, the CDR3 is TGCAGTGCTAGAGATCCCTTGGTCTATGGCTACACCTTC. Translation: CSARDPLVYGYTF.

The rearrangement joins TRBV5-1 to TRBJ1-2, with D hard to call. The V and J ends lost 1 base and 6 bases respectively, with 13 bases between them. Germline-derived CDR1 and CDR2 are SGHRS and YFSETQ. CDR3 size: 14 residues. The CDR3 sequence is CASSLFNLLDGYTF. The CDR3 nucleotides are TGCGCCAGCAGCTTGTTCAACCTACTCGATGGCTACACCTTC. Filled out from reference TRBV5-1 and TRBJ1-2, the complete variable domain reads KAGVTQTPRYLIKTRGQQVTLSCSPISGHRSVSWYQQTPGQGLQFLFEYFSETQRNKGNFPGRFSGRQFSNSRSEMNVSTLELGDSALYLCASSLFNLLDGYTFGSGTRLTVV.

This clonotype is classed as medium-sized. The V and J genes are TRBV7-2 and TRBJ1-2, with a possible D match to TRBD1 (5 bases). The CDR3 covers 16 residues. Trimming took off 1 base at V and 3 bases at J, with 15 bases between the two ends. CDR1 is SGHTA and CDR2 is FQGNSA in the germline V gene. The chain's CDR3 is CASSLDLPGRYYGYTF. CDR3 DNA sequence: TGTGCCAGCAGCTTAGATCTTCCGGGACGGTACTATGGCTACACCTTC.

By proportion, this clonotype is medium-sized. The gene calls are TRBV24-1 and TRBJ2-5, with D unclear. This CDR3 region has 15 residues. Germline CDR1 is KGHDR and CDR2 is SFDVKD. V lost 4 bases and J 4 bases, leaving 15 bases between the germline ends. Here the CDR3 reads CATSERSEPGETQYF. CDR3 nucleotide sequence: TGTGCCACCAGTGAACGGAGCGAACCGGGAGAGACCCAGTACTTC.

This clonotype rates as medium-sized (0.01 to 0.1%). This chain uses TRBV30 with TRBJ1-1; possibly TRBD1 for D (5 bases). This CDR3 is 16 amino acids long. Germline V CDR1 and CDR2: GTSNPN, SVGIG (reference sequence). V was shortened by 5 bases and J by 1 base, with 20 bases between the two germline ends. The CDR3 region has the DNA TGTGCCTGGTCGGGTTGGCAGGGTGGATGGAACACTGAAGCTTTCTTT. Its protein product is CAWSGWQGGWNTEAFF.

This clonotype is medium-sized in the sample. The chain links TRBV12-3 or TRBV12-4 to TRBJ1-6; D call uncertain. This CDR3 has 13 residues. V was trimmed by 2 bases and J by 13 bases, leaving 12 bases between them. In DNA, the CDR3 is TGTGCCAGCAGTTTAACATCGCGGCATCCCCTCCACTTT. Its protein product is CASSLTSRHPLHF.

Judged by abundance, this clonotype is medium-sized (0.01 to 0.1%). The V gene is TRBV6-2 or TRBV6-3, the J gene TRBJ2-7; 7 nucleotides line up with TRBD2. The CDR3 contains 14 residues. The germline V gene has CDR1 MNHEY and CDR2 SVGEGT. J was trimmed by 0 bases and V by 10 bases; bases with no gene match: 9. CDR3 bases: TGTGCCATCCAAGCGGGGCCCTTCTCCTACGAGCAGTACTTC. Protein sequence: CAIQAGPFSYEQYF.

The CDR3 DNA is TGTGCCAGCAGTTCTGGACGGACGAACACTGAAGCTTTCTTT. It specifies CASSSGRTNTEAFF. J is TRBJ1-1 and V is TRBV27; the D is unclear. The CDR3 loop spans 14 amino acids. The V end was cut by 4 bases, the J end by 1 base, with 10 bases between. CDR1 and CDR2 (germline): MNHEY, SMNVEV (reference sequence).